This T cell receptor (beta chain) was sequenced during a study of cytomegalovirus exposure and HLA in healthy donors. General observations from the study: Cytomegalovirus status, reportedly, was diagnosed with high specificity and sensitivity by the classifier. When a later analysis was performed, an Asian-associated ancestry cluster reportedly had fewer N-insertions than the roughly 690-donor mean.

The trim removed 5 bases at V and 14 bases at J, leaving 20 bases unmatched. The CDR3 runs to 15 residues. The germline CDR1 and CDR2 sequences are LNHDA and SQIVND (reference sequence). To note about this clone: Its target is unknown.

PCR employed 60 Vbeta and 13 Jbeta primers. TCRdb's table, derived via immunoSEQ multiplex PCR, lists solely in-frame clones and lacks some. The sample has over 150,000 clones; roughly 77% are singletons. The gene calls are TRBV19 and TRBJ1-1; 7 bases line up with TRBD1. Material: PBMCs. This sequence originates from a woman in her fifties or sixties in good health and CMV-seropositive. Written as DNA, the CDR3 is TGTGCCAGTAGTTGGTTTCGCGGGACAGACCAAATGGCATTCTTT. Protein: CASSWFRGTDQMAFF.